Reported below is one T cell receptor beta chain. The antigen is undetermined. These data come from a study of T cell responses to AZD1222 COVID-19 vaccine. Whole-study findings and limits: No day 14 peak samples; only post-peak repertoires were characterized. Across spike, vaccine-associated CD4 TCRs were found, dominant at 160-218 and 743-854.

The V end lost 2 bases, the J end lost 6 bases, and 10 bases lay between the germline ends. The CDR3 has 13 amino acids. The germline V gene encodes CDR1 MDHEN and CDR2 SYDVKM. The data were produced by immunoSEQ multiplex PCR, yet TCRdb's version contains in-frame clones alone and is incomplete. The sample has around 74,000 clones; about 92% are singletons. The TCR originated in an adult in good health. This sample comprised peripheral blood, obtained on day 0 of MenACWY control vaccination. The chain uses TRBV28 and TRBJ1-1, with D possibly matching TRBD1 (6 bases). CDR3 nucleotide sequence: TGTGCCAGCAGTTTAAGGGGGTTGGCTGAAGCTTTCTTT. It is translated as CASSLRGLAEAFF. The full variable domain, completed using reference TRBV28 and TRBJ1-1, is DVKVTQSSRYLVKRTGEKVFLECVQDMDHENMFWYRQDPGLGLRLIYFSYDVKMKEKGDIPEGYSVSREKKERFSLILESASTNQTSMYLCASSLRGLAEAFFGQGTRLTVV.